The 32 T cell receptor beta chains listed next were all sequenced from one sample in a study of CD8+CD57+ T cells in acquired aplastic anemia. For CDR3 and TCR beta VDJ profiling, genomic DNA was the template used. TCRdb reanalysed the reads using MiXCR and keeps one entry per CDR3 protein. The sample records roughly 190,000 distinct CDR3 sequences, approximately 50% being singletons. The sequenced sample consisted of sorted CD4+, CD8+, or CD8+CD57+ T cells (not recorded which) from PBMCs. Receptors originate from a human donor in good health, serving as a control.

V is TRBV7-3 and J is TRBJ1-1, with a tentative D call TRBD1 (6 bases). In germline, CDR1 is SGHTA, CDR2 FQGTGA. V dropped 6 bases and J dropped 7 bases, with 12 bases sitting between them. This CDR3 is built from 12 residues. This chain's CDR3 is CASRYRGGEAFF. The CDR3 nucleotides are TGTGCCAGCAGATATAGGGGGGGTGAAGCTTTCTTT.

Ten or more counts support this clonotype. The chain combines TRBV11-2 with TRBJ2-3; no clear D. CDR1 is SGHAT and CDR2 is FQNNGV in the germline V gene. The CDR3 is made up of 16 amino acids. V lost 5 bases and J lost 0, with 15 bases in between. For the CDR3, the DNA is TGTGCCAGCAGCGGCCCGAGGCTGCAAAGCACAGATACGCAGTATTTT. It codes for CASSGPRLQSTDTQYF.

In this sample, this clonotype turned up many times. This chain connects TRBV14 to TRBJ2-7; 12 bases are a match to TRBD2. From germline, CDR1 is SGHDN and CDR2 FVKESK. CDR3 length: 15 amino acids. Trimming at V came to 4 bases and at J to 4 bases, leaving 5 bases not matched to a gene. The CDR3 protein is CASSRGTSGPYEQYF. The DNA for the CDR3 is TGTGCCAGCAGCCGTGGGACTAGCGGGCCTTACGAGCAGTACTTC.

This clonotype was counted once. The chain joins TRBV19 to TRBJ2-3, with TRBD1 identical over 7 bases. V was clipped by 3 bases and J by 2 bases; unmatched bases: 2. Germline CDR1 LNHDA, CDR2 SQIVND (reference sequence). The CDR3 has 14 residues. CDR3 residues: CASSMGQPTDTQYF. DNA of the CDR3: TGTGCCAGTAGTATGGGACAGCCCACAGATACGCAGTATTTT.

The V call is TRBV7-9, the J call TRBJ2-7, with TRBD2 identical over 11 bases. CDR1 SEHNR and CDR2 FQNEAQ come from the germline V gene (reference sequence). After removal of 3 bases from V and 6 bases from J, the junction contained 7 bases not matched to a gene. The CDR3 spans 15 residues. For the CDR3, the DNA is TGTGCCAGCAGCTTTAGCGGGGGGGCGATGGGCGAGCAGTACGTC. This translates into CASSFSGGAMGEQYV.

This chain connects TRBV9 to TRBJ2-2; the D gene is possibly TRBD2 (6 bases). CDR1 and CDR2 from the germline V gene are SGDLS and YYNGEE. The CDR3 covers 15 residues. V was pared by 2 bases and J by 4 bases, with 12 bases between. CDR3 bases: TGTGCCAGCAGCGTTAAGGGAGGACCCACCGGGGAGCTGTTTTTT. This gives the protein CASSVKGGPTGELFF.

V gene TRBV2 combines with J gene TRBJ2-5; 8 bases agree with TRBD1. The CDR3 loop spans 14 amino acids. The germline V gene has CDR1 SNHLY and CDR2 FYNNEI. Losses at the gene ends were 8 bases for V and 5 bases for J; bases not matched to a gene: 10. CDR3 sequence (DNA): TGTGCCAGCGCCTTGGACAGGGTAGTGGAGACCCAGTACTTC. This sequence encodes CASALDRVVETQYF.

To note about this clonotype: Lacking the conserved final phenylalanine or tryptophan, this CDR3 likely reflects a read error. This chain joins TRBV25-1 and TRBJ2-7, with a weak D call TRBD2 (6 bases). The germline gives CDR1 MGHDK, CDR2 SYGVNS. The CDR3 consists of 16 residues. V was cut by 6 bases and J by 5 bases, with 23 bases left in between. The CDR3 loop is CASRGPAQGGRNEQYL. The CDR3 DNA sequence: TGTGCCAGCAGAGGACCCGCGCAGGGAGGTAGGAACGAGCAGTACCTC.

This clonotype was observed at least ten times. The J gene is TRBJ2-1, the V gene TRBV11-1, with D perhaps matching TRBD1 or TRBD2 (5 bases each). CDR3 length equals 14 residues. Trimming pared 5 bases from V and 6 bases from J, leaving 14 bases between. Germline CDR1 and CDR2: SGHAT and FQDESV (reference sequence). CDR3 DNA: TGTGCCAGCAGCCCAGGGATCGGAGGCAATGAGCAGTTCTTC. Translation gives CASSPGIGGNEQFF.

The table lists this clonotype with many counts. The chain links TRBV29-1 to TRBJ2-1; 12 nucleotides align to TRBD2. The CDR3 runs to 18 residues. The J segment lost 3 bases and the V segment lost 5 bases, leaving 14 bases of the junction unmatched. The germline V gene encodes CDR1 SQVTM and CDR2 ANQGSEA. The CDR3 nucleotides are TGCAGCGTTTCCAAGGGACTAGCGGGTTACGGAAGCTACAATGAGCAGTTCTTC. This sequence encodes CSVSKGLAGYGSYNEQFF.

To note about this clonotype: A much more abundant neighbour one base away suggests this may be a read error. The V call is TRBV4-3, the J call TRBJ2-5; 7 bases are shared with TRBD1. In germline, CDR1 is LGHNA, CDR2 YSLEER. The CDR3 runs 15 residues. The V segment lost 4 bases and the J segment 4 bases; nucleotides outside the gene matches: 9. Here the CDR3 reads CASSRDRGGGETQYF. The CDR3 nucleotides read TGCGCCAGCAGCCGAGATCGAGGGGGCGGAGAGACCCAGTACTTC.

In this sample, this clonotype turned up many times. The CDR3 nucleotides read TGCGCCAGCAACGCCGGGACAGGGGCCTACGAGCAGTACTTC. Translation: CASNAGTGAYEQYF. The chain recombines TRBV10-2 with TRBJ2-7; the match to TRBD1 covers 10 bases. The CDR3 is 14 residues long. V shed 7 bases and J 2 bases; nucleotides not matched to a gene: 5. Germline CDR1 is WSHSY and CDR2 is SAAADI.

The chain carries TRBV7-2 and TRBJ2-7; possible D gene TRBD2, 6 bases. In germline, CDR1 is SGHTA, CDR2 FQGNSA. Between the trimmed V and J ends, which lost 1 base and 2 bases, there was a span of 12 bases. CDR3 length: 15 residues. CDR3 nucleotides: TGTGCCAGCAGCTTAGAAGGGACTGAGACCTACGAGCAGTACTTC. This translates into CASSLEGTETYEQYF.

This chain uses TRBV24-1 with TRBJ2-3, with TRBD1 identical over 11 bases. V shed 3 bases and J 5 bases; nucleotides not matched to a gene: 6. Germline-derived CDR1 and CDR2 are KGHDR and SFDVKD. This CDR3 comprises 16 residues. The CDR3 coding sequence is TGTGCCACCAGTGATGGACAGGGGGCGCGTAGAGATACGCAGTATTTT. The encoded protein is CATSDGQGARRDTQYF.

J is TRBJ2-1 and V is TRBV6-4, with TRBD1 as a possible D gene (6 bases). There are 13 residues in the CDR3. Germline V gene data show CDR1 as MRHNA and CDR2 as SNTAGT. Trimming shortened V by 4 bases and J by 5 bases, and 9 bases separated the two germline ends. CDR3 bases: TGTGCCAGCAGTGGCCGGGACAACAATGAGCAGTTCTTC. Protein sequence: CASSGRDNNEQFF.

This clonotype has just one count. The chain recombines TRBV2 with TRBJ1-2; 8 positions agree with TRBD1. V trimming: 8 bases; J trimming: 3 bases; junction bases outside the gene matches: 5. The CDR3 has 13 amino acids. Germline V lookup: CDR1 SNHLY, CDR2 FYNNEI. The CDR3 nucleotides read TGTGCCAGCGTCAAGGGACAGGACTATGGCTACACCTTC. Residues: CASVKGQDYGYTF. The full variable domain, in which reference TRBV2 and TRBJ1-2 provide the parts outside the CDR3, is EPEVTQTPSHQVTQMGQEVILRCVPISNHLYFYWYRQILGQKVEFLVSFYNNEISEKSEIFDDQFSVERPDGSNFTLKIRSTKLEDSAMYFCASVKGQDYGYTFGSGTRLTVV.

The chain is built from TRBV25-1 and TRBJ2-3; tentatively, D is TRBD1 (5 bases). Deletions cut 5 bases from V and 3 bases from J, with 15 bases between. Looked up from germline, CDR1 is MGHDK and CDR2 is SYGVNS. CDR3 length: 15 residues. CDR3 DNA: TGTGCCAGCAGTAGGCAACAGGATACTACAGATACGCAGTATTTT. This sequence encodes CASSRQQDTTDTQYF.

The rearrangement uses TRBV25-1 and TRBJ1-2; maybe TRBD1 (5 bases). From germline, CDR1 is MGHDK and CDR2 SYGVNS. V was trimmed by 1 base and J by 8 bases, leaving 14 bases between them. CDR3 length: 14 residues. CDR3 nucleotide sequence: TGTGCCAGCAGTGAATCGAGGGGCGCGTACGGCTACACCTTC. It codes for CASSESRGAYGYTF.

This clonotype was observed at least ten times. The chain is built from TRBV7-2 and TRBJ1-1; a possible D gene is TRBD1 (6 bases). Germline values: CDR1 SGHTA, CDR2 FQGNSA. V was shortened by 6 bases and J by 1 base, with 12 bases between the two germline ends. The CDR3 sequence is 14 residues long. The CDR3 sequence: CASRFPGQNTEAFF. As DNA, the CDR3 is TGTGCCAGCAGATTTCCGGGACAGAACACTGAAGCTTTCTTT.

This chain's CDR3 is CASNAGTGIGSNQPQHF. The CDR3 DNA reads as TGCGCCAGCAACGCCGGGACAGGGATCGGAAGCAATCAGCCCCAGCATTTT. V gene TRBV10-2 combines with J gene TRBJ1-5, with 9 bases aligning to TRBD1. This CDR3 is built from 17 residues. The germline V gene encodes CDR1 WSHSY and CDR2 SAAADI. V lost 7 bases, J lost 1 base, and 11 bases stayed unmatched.

The chain recombines TRBV5-4 with TRBJ2-3; TRBD2 matches 12 bases. The V gene's germline CDR1 is SGHNT and CDR2 YYREEE (reference sequence). This CDR3 contains 16 residues. V trimming: 4 bases; J trimming: 3 bases; junction bases outside the gene matches: 6. CDR3 residues: CASSPRLAGETDTQYF. The CDR3 coding sequence is TGTGCCAGCAGCCCGAGACTAGCGGGGGAGACAGATACGCAGTATTTT.

The chain joins TRBV12-3 or TRBV12-4 to TRBJ1-4; TRBD1 aligns across 7 bases. CDR3 length: 14 residues. V shed 6 bases and J 5 bases; nucleotides not matched to a gene: 6. The CDR3 reads CASRETGRNEKLFF. DNA for the CDR3: TGTGCCAGCAGGGAGACAGGGAGAAATGAAAAACTGTTTTTT.

V usage is TRBV7-2 and J usage is TRBJ2-7; TRBD1 matches 7 bases. CDR3 length: 15 amino acids. Germline V gives CDR1 SGHTA, CDR2 FQGNSA. The V segment lost 3 bases and the J segment 3 bases; nucleotides outside the gene matches: 8. The DNA of the CDR3 is TGTGCCAGCAGCTTGCGACAGGGTTCGGGCTACGAGCAGTACTTC. Its translation is CASSLRQGSGYEQYF.

The V gene is TRBV20-1, the J gene TRBJ2-7; 15 nucleotides line up with TRBD2. The CDR3 length is 18 residues. CDR1 DFQATT and CDR2 SNEGSKA come from the germline V gene (reference sequence). V shed 6 bases, J shed 0 bases, and the junction held 12 bases outside the gene matches. The DNA of the CDR3 is TGCAGTGCACGGACTAGCGGGGGGGCCGAGGATAGCTCCTACGAGCAGTACTTC. This sequence encodes CSARTSGGAEDSSYEQYF.

The chain joins TRBV5-5 to TRBJ2-1; D is tentatively TRBD1 or TRBD2 (5 bases each). V shed 4 bases and J shed 1 base, with 12 bases lying between them. Per the germline V gene, CDR1 is SGHKS and CDR2 is YYEKEE (reference sequence). The CDR3 length is 15 residues. The CDR3 spells CASSATGTSYNEQFF. The CDR3 DNA is TGTGCCAGCAGCGCGACCGGGACGTCCTACAATGAGCAGTTCTTC.

The rearrangement uses TRBV4-2 and TRBJ1-1; no reliable D call. The V end lost 1 base, the J end lost 6 bases, and 12 bases lay between the germline ends. In germline, CDR1 is LGHNA, CDR2 YNFKEQ. The CDR3 extends over 14 amino acids. The CDR3 loop reads CASSQGQANAEAFF. The DNA for the CDR3 is TGTGCCAGCAGCCAAGGGCAGGCAAACGCTGAAGCTTTCTTT.

The chain has TRBV27 and TRBJ1-5, with 8 nucleotides matching TRBD1. Germline V gene data show CDR1 as MNHEY and CDR2 as SMNVEV (reference sequence). J was trimmed by 3 bases and V by 4 bases; bases with no gene match: 5. The CDR3 has 15 residues. CDR3 loop: CASSSRGRNNQPQHF. The CDR3 region has the DNA TGTGCCAGCAGTTCCAGGGGGCGCAACAATCAGCCCCAGCATTTT.

The chain carries TRBV7-9 and TRBJ2-5; D might be TRBD1 (5 bases). Trimming pared 4 bases from V and 0 bases from J, leaving 6 bases between. Germline V gives CDR1 SEHNR, CDR2 FQNEAQ (reference sequence). There are 13 residues in the CDR3. The CDR3 bases are TGTGCCAGCAGCTCAGGGTACCAAGAGACCCAGTACTTC. Translation: CASSSGYQETQYF.

Comments on this clonotype: Because it lacks the conserved phenylalanine or tryptophan at the end, this CDR3 is likely a read error. The limits of the CDR3 on the DNA are not certain, so only TCRdb's listed CDR3 is given. The genes are TRBV7-2 and TRBJ2-5. The CDR3 is 8 residues long, counting both termini. CDR1 is SGHTA, CDR2 FQGNSA, per germline. CDR3 protein: CASSLSLS.

The V gene is TRBV5-6, the J gene TRBJ2-1; D might be TRBD1 or TRBD2, each matching 5 bases. The CDR3 covers 17 residues. Trimming removed 0 bases at V and 5 bases at J, with 18 bases between. Germline CDR1 is SGHDT and CDR2 is YYEEEE. The CDR3 DNA is TGTGCCAGCAGCTTGGAGGGGTCTCAAGGCGGGCACAATGAGCAGTTCTTC. Translated, it gives CASSLEGSQGGHNEQFF. Full variable domain (outside the CDR3, taken from reference TRBV5-6 and TRBJ2-1): DAGVTQSPTHLIKTRGQQVTLRCSPKSGHDTVSWYQQALGQGPQFIFQYYEEEERQRGNFPDRFSGHQFPNYSSELNVNALLLGDSALYLCASSLEGSQGGHNEQFFGPGTRLTVL.

The rearrangement joins TRBV2 to TRBJ1-6, with a possible D match to TRBD1 (6 bases). The V gene's germline CDR1 is SNHLY and CDR2 FYNNEI. This CDR3 has 13 residues. V was pared by 7 bases and J by 11 bases, with 15 bases between. As DNA, the CDR3 is TGTGCCAGCATTGGACAGAGAGGGACACCCCTCCACTTT. Its translation: CASIGQRGTPLHF.

A word on this clonotype: An end of the junction differs from the germline gene, which may be a read error. This chain joins TRBV6-2 or TRBV6-3 and TRBJ1-5; D perhaps matches TRBD1 (6 bases). The CDR3 extends over 16 amino acids. The V gene's germline CDR1 is MNHEY and CDR2 SVGEGT. CDR3 sequence reads: CASRKGGGRSNQPQRF. The CDR3 region has the DNA TGTGCCAGCAGAAAGGGGGGGGGCAGGAGCAATCAGCCCCAGCGTTTT.